This TCR beta chain was documented in a study of blood T cell repertoires in COVID-19. Overall study: Acute-phase and convalescent COVID-19 samples originated in the United States, Italy and Spain.

The repertoire was sequenced with immunoSEQ multiplex PCR; TCRdb's copy has only in-frame clones and lacks some. The sample has roughly 350,000 clones; around nine tenths are singletons. The CDR3 sequence is 17 residues long. The V segment lost 1 base and the J segment 8 bases; nucleotides outside the gene matches: 15. Per the germline V gene, CDR1 is SGHRS and CDR2 is YFSETQ. This TCR was recovered from a woman between 18 and 30 years old who had recovered from COVID-19. The sequenced sample consisted of peripheral blood. The V call is TRBV5-1, the J call TRBJ2-1; 7 positions agree with TRBD2. In DNA, the CDR3 is TGCGCCAGCAGCTTGTCGTCGGGAGGACTGCAGGACGATGAGCAGTTCTTC. This gives the protein CASSLSSGGLQDDEQFF.